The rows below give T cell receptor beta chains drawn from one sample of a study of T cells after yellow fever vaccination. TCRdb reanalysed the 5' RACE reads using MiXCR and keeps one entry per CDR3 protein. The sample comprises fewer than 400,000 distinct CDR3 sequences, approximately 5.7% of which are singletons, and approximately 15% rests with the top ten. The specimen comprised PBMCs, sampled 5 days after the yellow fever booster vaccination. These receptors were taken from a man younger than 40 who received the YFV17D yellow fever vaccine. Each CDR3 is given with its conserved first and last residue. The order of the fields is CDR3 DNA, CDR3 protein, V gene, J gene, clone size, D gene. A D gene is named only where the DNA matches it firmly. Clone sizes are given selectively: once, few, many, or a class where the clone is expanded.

TGTGCCAGCAGCGCCGCCGGGGGAGAGACCCAGTACTTC	CASSAAGGETQYF	TRBV9	TRBJ2-5	many	NA
TGTGCCAGCTCACCAATCCCGAACTCTGGGGCCAACGTCCTGACTTTC	CASSPIPNSGANVLTF	TRBV18	TRBJ2-6	few	NA
TGTGCCAGCAGTTACATTTCTGACAGGGGGCCGGGGCAGTACTTC	CASSYISDRGPGQYF	TRBV6-5	TRBJ2-7	few	TRBD1
TGTGCCACTGAACAGGGGGCTACTGGAAACACCATATATTTT	CATEQGATGNTIYF	TRBV10-3	TRBJ1-3	NA	TRBD1
TGCGCCAGCAGCTTTAGAGAGACGTTGGGGGGCTCTGCGCAGTACTTC	CASSFRETLGGSAQYF	TRBV5-1	TRBJ2-7	few	NA
TGTGCCAGCAGCTTAAAAACTAGCGGCCTCACCGAGCAGTACTTC	CASSLKTSGLTEQYF	TRBV11-2	TRBJ2-7	NA	TRBD2
TGTGCCAGCACCCCCGGGGTTCCAGAGACCGGGGGGTACACCGGGGAGCTGTTTTTT	CASTPGVPETGGYTGELFF	TRBV4-2	TRBJ2-2	NA	TRBD2
TGTGCCAGCAGCTTCCCCCTTTCCGGGGGGACAGGGACCTACGAGCAGTACTTC	CASSFPLSGGTGTYEQYF	TRBV11-1	TRBJ2-7	few	TRBD1
TGTGCCATGGGACTAACAGAAGAGACCCAGTACTTC	CAMGLTEETQYF	TRBV10-3	TRBJ2-5	many	TRBD2
TGCAGTGCTAGAAGACCTCCGGACGAGCAGTACTTC	CSARRPPDEQYF	TRBV20-1	TRBJ2-7	many	NA
TGCAGCGTTCGGCGGGGAGGTGGCTCCTCCTACAATGAGCAGTTCTTC	CSVRRGGGSSYNEQFF	TRBV29-1	TRBJ2-1	many	NA
TGCAGTGCTAGAGTACGGGCTATACTAGCGGGACGTGGTGCTGAGCAGTTCTTC	CSARVRAILAGRGAEQFF	TRBV20-1	TRBJ2-1	few	TRBD2
TGTGCCAGCACCGGTTTTGGGAACACCGGGGAGCTGTTTTTT	CASTGFGNTGELFF	TRBV3-1	TRBJ2-2	many	NA
TGTGCCAGCAGCCGGAACAGACCCCAAAACACCGGGGAGCTGTTTTTT	CASSRNRPQNTGELFF	TRBV5-4	TRBJ2-2	few	NA
TGCGCCAGCAGCCAAGCTAGCGGGACGCGAGCCAAAAACATTCAGTACTTC	CASSQASGTRAKNIQYF	TRBV4-3	TRBJ2-4	few	TRBD2
TGTGCCAGCAGTTTAGGGACAGGAGGGGCCAAAAACATTCAGTACTTC	CASSLGTGGAKNIQYF	TRBV12-3/TRBV12-4	TRBJ2-4	few	NA
TGTGCCAGCAGCCAAGATAGGGATACGCAGTATTTT	CASSQDRDTQYF	TRBV4-2	TRBJ2-3	NA	NA
TGTGCCAGCAGCTTGTCAGGGACAGCAACTAACTATGGCTACACCTTC	CASSLSGTATNYGYTF	TRBV7-2	TRBJ1-2	NA	TRBD1
TGTGCCAGCAGCTTGCGGGGTCGGTGGGCCAACGTCCTGACTTTC	CASSLRGRWANVLTF	TRBV5-6	TRBJ2-6	NA	NA
TGTGCCAGCAGCCCCTGGGGGGACAGTAAATCACCCCTCCACTTT	CASSPWGDSKSPLHF	TRBV3-1	TRBJ1-6	few	TRBD1
TGTGCCAGCAGTTATTGGCAGGGGCGATTCTTC	CASSYWQGRFF	TRBV12-3/TRBV12-4	TRBJ2-1	many	NA
TGCAGTGCTGACTCCGGGACTAGCGATGATACGCAGTATTTT	CSADSGTSDDTQYF	TRBV20-1	TRBJ2-3	NA	TRBD2
TGTGCCAGTAGTTTCAAAAGGACTAGCGGGAAAAATGAGCAGTTCTTC	CASSFKRTSGKNEQFF	TRBV19	TRBJ2-1	NA	TRBD2
TGCAGCGTTGTGGGGGGCTTGAACACTGAAGCTTTCTTT	CSVVGGLNTEAFF	TRBV29-1	TRBJ1-1	many	NA
TGTGCCACCAGTGAGCCCTCTAGCGGCTCCTACAATGAGCAGTTCTTC	CATSEPSSGSYNEQFF	TRBV24-1	TRBJ2-1	few	TRBD2
TGCGCCAGCAGCTTGAAACATACGAACACCGGGGAGCTGTTTTTT	CASSLKHTNTGELFF	TRBV5-1	TRBJ2-2	many	NA
TGCAGCTCCCGCGAGGGGAGCACCGGGGAGCTGTTTTTT	CSSREGSTGELFF	TRBV29-1	TRBJ2-2	many	NA
TGTGCCAGCAGCTTGGGGACCGGGACAGTCGTCTACGAGCAGTACTTC	CASSLGTGTVVYEQYF	TRBV7-9	TRBJ2-7	few	TRBD1
TGTGCCAGCGGACAGATTATGAACACTGAAGCTTTCTTT	CASGQIMNTEAFF	TRBV7-3	TRBJ1-1	NA	NA
TGCGCCAGCAGTCCCCTCGGGCCACAGAGGGTCACCGGGGAGCTGTTTTTT	CASSPLGPQRVTGELFF	TRBV5-1	TRBJ2-2	many	NA
TGTGCCAGCAGCCAAGATCATCCGGGTTGGGAGACCCAGTACTTC	CASSQDHPGWETQYF	TRBV4-2	TRBJ2-5	NA	NA
TGCGCCAGCAGCTTAAGGGAGGCCAACGGCTACACCTTC	CASSLREANGYTF	TRBV5-1	TRBJ1-2	few	NA
TGTGCCAGCAGCCACTCCGGGACACATAGCAATCAGCCCCAGCATTTT	CASSHSGTHSNQPQHF	TRBV28	TRBJ1-5	many	NA
TGCGCCAGCAGCCCCGGGACAGAACTAGCCAAAAACATTCAGTACTTC	CASSPGTELAKNIQYF	TRBV5-1	TRBJ2-4	many	TRBD1
TGTGCCAGCAGCTTAGCGCGGGCCGGCCCCGGGGAGACCCAGTACTTC	CASSLARAGPGETQYF	TRBV7-2	TRBJ2-5	few	NA
TGTGCCAGCGGCTCTTACCTCAATACGCAGTATTTT	CASGSYLNTQYF	TRBV12-3/TRBV12-4	TRBJ2-3	many	NA